This T cell receptor beta chain was found in a study of Ad26.COV2.S vaccination and SARS-CoV-2 variants. Study findings and constraints: TCR breadth and depth estimates may have understated total T cell responses. People who got the vaccine or the placebo had similar non-spike TCR breadth.

Treatment noted: roughly 18 received Ad26.COV2.S at low or high dose, single or two shots; 5 received placebo; per-sample allocation not given. Collection of samples fell on day 63 after the first vaccine or placebo injection. This CDR3 spans 12 amino acids. Deletions cut 4 bases from V and 7 bases from J, with 10 bases between. CDR1 and CDR2 from the germline V gene are SGHDN and FVKESK. Comment on this clone: Its antigen is not identified.

Some clones are missing from TCRdb's copy, which holds only in-frame ones; the method was immunoSEQ multiplex PCR. Among roughly 460,000 clones listed, 89% were seen once. The starting material was peripheral blood, obtained in a trial of Ad26.COV2.S vaccine versus placebo. V and J are TRBV14 and TRBJ1-2; no clear D. This clonotype was obtained from a person aged 18-65 years who received the Ad26.COV2.S COVID-19 vaccine or a placebo. The CDR3 DNA reads TGTGCCAGCAGCCCGGGTGGTACTGGCTACACCTTC. Translated, it gives CASSPGGTGYTF. Complete variable domain (other parts from reference TRBV14 and TRBJ1-2): EAGVTQFPSHSVIEKGQTVTLRCDPISGHDNLYWYRRVMGKEIKFLLHFVKESKQDESGMPNNRFLAERTGGTYSTLKVQPAELEDSGVYFCASSPGGTGYTFGSGTRLTVV.